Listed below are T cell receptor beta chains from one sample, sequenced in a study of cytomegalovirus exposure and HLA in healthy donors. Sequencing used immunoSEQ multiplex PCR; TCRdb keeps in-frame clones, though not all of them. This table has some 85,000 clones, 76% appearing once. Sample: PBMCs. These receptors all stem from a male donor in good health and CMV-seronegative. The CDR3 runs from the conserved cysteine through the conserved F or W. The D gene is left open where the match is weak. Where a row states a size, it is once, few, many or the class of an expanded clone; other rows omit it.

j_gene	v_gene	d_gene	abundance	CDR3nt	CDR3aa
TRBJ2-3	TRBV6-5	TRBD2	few	TGTGCCAGCAGTTTGACTAGCGGCAGCACAGATACGCAGTATTTT	CASSLTSGSTDTQYF
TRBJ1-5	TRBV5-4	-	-	TGTGCCAGCAGCCTCGTTGGTCCGGATCAGCCCCAGCATTTT	CASSLVGPDQPQHF
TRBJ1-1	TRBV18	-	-	TGTGCCAGCTCACCTTCCCAGGCGGGAACTGAAGCTTTCTTT	CASSPSQAGTEAFF
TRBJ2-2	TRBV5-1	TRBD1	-	TGCGCCAGCAGCTTAGCAGGGGGAGCGAACACCGGGGAGCTGTTTTTT	CASSLAGGANTGELFF
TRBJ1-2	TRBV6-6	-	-	TGTGCCAGCAGTCCCCGGGAGCTGTACTATGGCTACACCTTC	CASSPRELYYGYTF
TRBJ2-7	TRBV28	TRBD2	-	TGTGCCAGCAGTGTAGCGGGGTCCTCCTACGAGCAGTACTTC	CASSVAGSSYEQYF
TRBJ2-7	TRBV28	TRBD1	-	TGTGCCAGCAGCGGGACAGGGTCCGAGCAGTACTTC	CASSGTGSEQYF
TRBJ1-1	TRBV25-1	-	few	TGTGCCAGCAGGGAGACAGCTTTTAACACTGAAGCTTTCTTT	CASRETAFNTEAFF
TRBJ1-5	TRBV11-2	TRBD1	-	TGTGCCAGCAGCCCCTCGGGACAGGGCGGCAATCAGCCCCAGCATTTT	CASSPSGQGGNQPQHF
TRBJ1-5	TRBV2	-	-	TGTGCCAGCAGTGACAGGGGTGGCAATCAGCCCCAGCATTTT	CASSDRGGNQPQHF
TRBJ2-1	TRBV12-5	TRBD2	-	TGTGCTAGTGGTTTGGTACCGACTAGCGGGGGTTACACAACGGGCTACAATGAGCAGTTCTTC	CASGLVPTSGGYTTGYNEQFF
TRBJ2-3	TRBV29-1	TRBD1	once	TGCAGCGGCGACAGGGGGATAGATACGCAGTATTTT	CSGDRGIDTQYF
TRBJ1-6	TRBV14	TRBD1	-	TGTGCCAGCAGCCGACCCGGACAGGGAAGTTCACCCCTCCACTTT	CASSRPGQGSSPLHF
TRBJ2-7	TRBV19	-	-	TGTGCCAGTAGTATAACGACGGAGGCCTACGAGCAGTACTTC	CASSITTEAYEQYF
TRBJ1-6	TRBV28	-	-	TGTGCCAGCAGTTTGGGGGGAACGTTCGGCGGTTCACCCCTCCACTTT	CASSLGGTFGGSPLHF
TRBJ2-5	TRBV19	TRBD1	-	TGTGCCAGTAGTAGAGAGGGGGCTGAGACCCAGTACTTC	CASSREGAETQYF
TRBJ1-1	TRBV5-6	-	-	TGTGCCAGCAGGATAGTGGAGGGGACTGAAGCTTTCTTT	CASRIVEGTEAFF
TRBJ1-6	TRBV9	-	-	TGTGCCAGCAGCGTAGAAGTCCACGGGGATTCACCCCTCCACTTT	CASSVEVHGDSPLHF
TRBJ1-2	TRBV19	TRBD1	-	TGTGCCAGTAGTCCCCAGGGGGTGGGATATGGCTACACCTTC	CASSPQGVGYGYTF
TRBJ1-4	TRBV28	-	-	TGTGCCAGCAGATTGGGGGGTGGGGAAAAACTGTTTTTT	CASRLGGGEKLFF
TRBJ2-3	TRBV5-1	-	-	TGCGCCAGCAGCAGGGGCGGAGACAGCATGATTACAGATACGCAGTATTTT	CASSRGGDSMITDTQYF
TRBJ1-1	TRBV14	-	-	TGTGCCAGCAGTATGACCGGGACAAAGAACACTGAAGCTTTCTTT	CASSMTGTKNTEAFF
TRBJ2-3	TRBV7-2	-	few	TGTGCCAGCAGCTTGGGCGCTACGCAGTATTTT	CASSLGATQYF